The 23 T cell receptor beta chains presented below share a single source sample, sequenced in a study of Ad26.COV2.S vaccination and SARS-CoV-2 variants. Regarding treatment: some 20 received Ad26.COV2.S at low or high dose, single or two shots; a few received placebo; per-sample allocation not given. Collection of samples fell on day 63 after the first vaccine or placebo injection. Assay used: immunoSEQ multiplex PCR; TCRdb lists only in-frame clones, some missing. The table lists roughly 320,000 clones, roughly 80% of them singletons. The starting material was peripheral blood, obtained in a trial of Ad26.COV2.S vaccine versus placebo. The receptors derive from a person aged 18 to 59 who received the Ad26.COV2.S COVID-19 vaccine or a placebo.

This chain links TRBV3-1 (or the pseudogene TRBV3-2) with TRBJ2-7; TRBD2 might be the D (5 bases). The CDR3 totals 14 residues. Trimming removed 2 bases at V and 6 bases at J, with 14 bases between. The germline V gene has CDR1 LGHDT and CDR2 YNNKEL (reference sequence). The CDR3 spells CASSQSHGIGEQYF. The CDR3 DNA is TGTGCCAGCAGCCAAAGCCACGGGATCGGCGAGCAGTACTTC.

This chain joins TRBV7-2 and TRBJ2-5, with 8 bases identical to TRBD2. The V and J ends lost 4 bases and 5 bases, in that order; junction bases with no gene match: 12. Germline V gene lookup returns CDR1 SGHTA and CDR2 FQGNSA. The CDR3 contains 16 residues. CDR3 sequence: CASSSRGRGAQETQYF. The CDR3 nucleotides are TGTGCCAGCAGCTCCCGGGGGCGGGGGGCCCAGGAGACCCAGTACTTC.

The V call is TRBV7-9, the J call TRBJ1-2; 9 nucleotides line up with TRBD1. Per germline, CDR1 SEHNR and CDR2 FQNEAQ (reference sequence). The CDR3 is 14 residues long. V was pared by 0 bases and J by 4 bases, with 0 bases of the junction left unmatched. As DNA, the CDR3 is TGTGCCAGCAGCTTAGCGGGACAGGGCTATGGCTACACCTTC. Translated, it gives CASSLAGQGYGYTF.

V is TRBV2 and J is TRBJ1-1; TRBD1 matches 9 bases. Looked up from germline, CDR1 is SNHLY and CDR2 is FYNNEI. The CDR3 length is 14 residues. V lost 8 bases and J lost 1; bases outside the gene matches: 5. The DNA of the CDR3 is TGTGCCAGCGGGAGGGACAGGGCGAACACTGAAGCTTTCTTT. Protein: CASGRDRANTEAFF.

This clone was counted once. The chain is built from TRBV7-9 and TRBJ1-2; no clear D gene. V was cut by 2 bases and J by 7 bases, with 14 bases left in between. In germline, CDR1 is SEHNR, CDR2 FQNEAQ (reference sequence). This CDR3 spans 14 amino acids. This chain's CDR3 is CASSLPPLMGGYTF. The CDR3 DNA sequence: TGTGCCAGCAGCTTACCCCCCCTGATGGGTGGCTACACCTTC.

The chain couples TRBV7-9 to TRBJ2-1, with 8 bases lining up with TRBD2. Germline loops: CDR1 SEHNR, CDR2 FQNEAQ (reference sequence). The CDR3 consists of 18 residues. V lost 3 bases to trimming and J lost 0 bases; unmatched junction nucleotides: 10. CDR3 sequence (DNA): TGTGCCAGCAGCTTCAAGGCGGGGGGCCCTAGCTCCTACAATGAGCAGTTCTTC. Its translation: CASSFKAGGPSSYNEQFF.

The chain links TRBV19 to TRBJ2-2, with D unclear. This CDR3 is 13 amino acids long. The germline gives CDR1 LNHDA, CDR2 SQIVND (reference sequence). V was shortened by 4 bases and J by 5 bases, with 8 bases between the two germline ends. The CDR3 region is CASSRDGTGELFF. CDR3 DNA sequence: TGTGCCAGTAGTAGGGATGGGACCGGGGAGCTGTTTTTT.

The V and J genes are TRBV11-2 and TRBJ2-1, with 7 positions matching TRBD2. Looked up from germline, CDR1 is SGHAT and CDR2 is FQNNGV. The CDR3 length is 15 residues. J was trimmed by 4 bases and V by 5 bases; bases with no gene match: 8. CDR3 loop: CASSGGDPSYNEQFF. The DNA for the CDR3 is TGTGCCAGCAGCGGGGGGGACCCATCTTACAATGAGCAGTTCTTC.

The chain joins TRBV6-5 to TRBJ2-7, with 11 positions matching TRBD2. The CDR3 is made up of 16 amino acids. V shed 6 bases and J 3 bases; nucleotides not matched to a gene: 10. CDR1 is MNHEY, CDR2 SVGAGI, per germline. DNA for the CDR3: TGTGCCAGCAGATACATGACTAGCGGGGCTCTCTACGAGCAGTACTTC. The encoded protein is CASRYMTSGALYEQYF.

The chain carries TRBV5-1 and TRBJ2-5; 10 bases match TRBD2. The V gene's germline CDR1 is SGHRS and CDR2 YFSETQ. V lost 4 bases to trimming and J lost 6 bases; unmatched junction nucleotides: 9. CDR3 length: 15 amino acids. The CDR3 sequence is CASSSGGARGKTQYF. The CDR3 DNA reads as TGCGCCAGCAGCAGCGGGGGGGCAAGAGGAAAGACCCAGTACTTC. Combining the CDR3 with reference TRBV5-1 and TRBJ2-5 gives the whole variable domain KAGVTQTPRYLIKTRGQQVTLSCSPISGHRSVSWYQQTPGQGLQFLFEYFSETQRNKGNFPGRFSGRQFSNSRSEMNVSTLELGDSALYLCASSSGGARGKTQYFGPGTRLLVL.

The rearrangement uses TRBV12-3 or TRBV12-4 and TRBJ1-6; 7 nucleotides line up with TRBD1. The CDR3 sequence is 13 residues long. V shed 7 bases, J shed 10 bases, and the junction held 7 bases outside the gene matches. The CDR3 nucleotides read TGTGCCAGCACCCTCCACAGGGGATCACCCCTCCACTTT. Its translation is CASTLHRGSPLHF.

The V and J genes are TRBV7-9 and TRBJ1-5, with 10 bases aligning to TRBD1. The V gene's germline CDR1 is SEHNR and CDR2 FQNEAQ (reference sequence). This CDR3 region has 15 residues. V lost 5 bases to trimming and J lost 7 bases; unmatched junction nucleotides: 8. CDR3 coding DNA: TGTGCCAGCAGCGCGGAAGGGGACAGGGGACAGCCCCAGCATTTT. Translating it yields CASSAEGDRGQPQHF. Full variable domain (missing parts from reference TRBV7-9 and TRBJ1-5): DTGVSQNPRHKITKRGQNVTFRCDPISEHNRLYWYRQTLGQGPEFLTYFQNEAQLEKSRLLSDRFSAERPKGSFSTLEIQRTEQGDSAMYLCASSAEGDRGQPQHFGDGTRLSIL.

This chain joins TRBV6-5 and TRBJ1-2; D perhaps matches TRBD1 (5 bases). The CDR3 extends over 13 amino acids. CDR1 is MNHEY, CDR2 SVGAGI, per germline. The V end was cut by 6 bases, the J end by 8 bases, with 16 bases between. The CDR3 bases are TGTGCCAGCAGCCACCAGGGTGGGGAGGGCTACACCTTC. Translated: CASSHQGGEGYTF.

This rearrangement joins TRBV24-1 to TRBJ2-2; 9 bases agree with TRBD2. This CDR3 spans 17 amino acids. The germline gives CDR1 KGHDR, CDR2 SFDVKD. V trimming: 6 bases; J trimming: 3 bases; junction bases outside the gene matches: 10. CDR3 DNA: TGTGCCACCAGTAAGACTAGCGGAGTCTATCACACCGGGGAGCTGTTTTTT. Amino acid sequence: CATSKTSGVYHTGELFF.

The V and J genes are TRBV11-2 and TRBJ1-2; D uncertain. This CDR3 has 15 residues. The V gene lost 0 bases and the J gene lost 3 bases, with 11 bases spanning the gap. Germline CDR1 reads SGHAT; CDR2 reads FQNNGV. CDR3 nucleotides: TGTGCCAGCAGCTTAGATTCAGCAACTGACTATGGCTACACCTTC. As protein: CASSLDSATDYGYTF.

The chain is built from TRBV5-1 and TRBJ2-2; D is unclear. Germline CDR1 reads SGHRS; CDR2 reads YFSETQ. Trimming took 4 bases from V and 0 from J, leaving 4 bases between them. The CDR3 contains 13 residues. The CDR3 bases are TGCGCCAGCAGCCCTGCGAACACCGGGGAGCTGTTTTTT. It codes for CASSPANTGELFF.

The gene calls are TRBV7-3 and TRBJ2-5, with no clear D. Germline lookup yields CDR1 SGHTA and CDR2 FQGTGA. The CDR3 sequence is 16 residues long. The V gene lost 3 bases and the J gene lost 3 bases, with 17 bases spanning the gap. As DNA, the CDR3 is TGTGCCAGCAGCTTGCTGGGGTCTGGTGGAAAAGAGACCCAGTACTTC. Protein sequence: CASSLLGSGGKETQYF.

The chain carries TRBV28 and TRBJ2-2; D ambiguous. Germline V gene data show CDR1 as MDHEN and CDR2 as SYDVKM. The germline V and J ends were trimmed by 3 bases and 4 bases, with 9 bases remaining between them. The CDR3 runs to 14 residues. CDR3 sequence (DNA): TGTGCCAGCAGTTTCACGGTGGCCACCGGGGAGCTGTTTTTT. This translates into CASSFTVATGELFF.

V and J are TRBV9 and TRBJ2-3; 9 bases map to TRBD2. V lost 0 bases and J lost 2; bases outside the gene matches: 4. The CDR3 consists of 16 residues. Germline V gives CDR1 SGDLS, CDR2 YYNGEE. CDR3 nucleotide sequence: TGTGCCAGCAGCGTAGGGGCTAGCGGGGACACAGATACGCAGTATTTT. This gives the protein CASSVGASGDTDTQYF.

The V call is TRBV11-3, the J call TRBJ2-5; TRBD1 matches 10 bases. J was trimmed by 4 bases and V by 1 base; bases with no gene match: 9. The CDR3 length is 17 residues. Germline V CDR1 and CDR2: SGHNT, YENEEA. DNA of the CDR3: TGTGCCAGCAGCTTAGGGGGACAGGGGCCACAAACAGAGACCCAGTACTTC. Residues: CASSLGGQGPQTETQYF.

V is TRBV10-3 and J is TRBJ1-5; no reliable D call. CDR1 is ENHRY, CDR2 SYGVKD, per germline. This CDR3 spans 15 amino acids. V lost 1 base, J lost 0 bases, and 7 bases lay in between. The CDR3 region has the DNA TGTGCCATCAGTGAGTTGGGCCCTAGCAATCAGCCCCAGCATTTT. It codes for CAISELGPSNQPQHF.

The CDR3 here is CASSVADRGQGGYGYTF. The CDR3 DNA is TGTGCCAGCAGTGTAGCGGACAGGGGGCAGGGAGGCTATGGCTACACCTTC. This chain joins TRBV2 and TRBJ1-2, with 11 nucleotides matching TRBD1. Per germline, CDR1 SNHLY and CDR2 FYNNEI. The CDR3 is 17 residues long. V shed 4 bases, J shed 4 bases, and the junction held 11 bases outside the gene matches.

The gene calls are TRBV25-1 and TRBJ2-1; no clear D gene. This CDR3 comprises 14 residues. V lost 3 bases and J 7 bases, leaving 13 bases between the germline ends. Per germline, CDR1 MGHDK and CDR2 SYGVNS. The CDR3 DNA sequence: TGTGCCAGCAGTGAGATGGTAGTGGGAAATGAGCAGTTCTTC. Residues: CASSEMVVGNEQFF.